Each of the 19 T cell receptor beta chains below was sequenced from the same sample in a study of blood T cell repertoires in COVID-19. Data came from immunoSEQ multiplex PCR; TCRdb stores just in-frame clones and leaves some out. This sample has approximately 460,000 clones, with 89% found just once. Sequencing was done on a sample of peripheral blood. The receptors stem from a man between 18 and 35 years old with COVID-19, enrolled during active disease.

The chain combines TRBV28 with TRBJ1-1, with no clear D. CDR1 is MDHEN and CDR2 is SYDVKM in the germline V gene. V was trimmed by 4 bases and J by 6 bases, leaving 15 bases between them. The CDR3 has 14 residues. In nucleotides, the CDR3 is TGTGCCAGCAGTTCCATATCCAGTCAGTCTGAAGCTTTCTTT. It specifies CASSSISSQSEAFF.

The chain carries TRBV3-1 (or the pseudogene TRBV3-2) and TRBJ1-1; the D gene is possibly TRBD1 (6 bases). CDR1 LGHDT and CDR2 YNNKEL come from the germline V gene (reference sequence). Between the trimmed V and J ends, which lost 4 bases and 1 base, there was a span of 10 bases. The CDR3 spans 14 residues. CDR3 nucleotides: TGTGCCAGCAGCCTGGGACATAAGAACACTGAAGCTTTCTTT. Translated, it gives CASSLGHKNTEAFF.

The chain recombines TRBV12-3 or TRBV12-4 with TRBJ1-5, with no clear D. The CDR3 extends over 12 amino acids. Deletions cut 6 bases from V and 5 bases from J, with 8 bases between. CDR3 in DNA: TGTGCCAGCAGCCTAGGCTATCAGCCCCAGCATTTT. Its translation: CASSLGYQPQHF.

This clone occurred many times. The chain uses TRBV5-6 and TRBJ1-1; 7 nucleotides match TRBD1. CDR1 is SGHDT and CDR2 is YYEEEE in the germline V gene. The CDR3 has 15 residues. The trim removed 3 bases at V and 1 base at J, leaving 6 bases unmatched. CDR3 region: CASSYLDRENTEAFF. The CDR3 DNA reads as TGTGCCAGCAGCTACCTCGACAGGGAGAACACTGAAGCTTTCTTT.

The chain joins TRBV12-3 or TRBV12-4 to TRBJ2-1; no clear D gene. Trimming removed 6 bases from V and 8 bases from J, with 14 bases in between. CDR3 size: 13 residues. The CDR3 is CASRLGGQDEQFF. The CDR3 DNA reads TGTGCCAGCAGGTTGGGTGGTCAGGATGAGCAGTTCTTC.

CDR3 nucleotides: TGTGCCACCAGCAGAGATAAGGGCGGGGAGACCCAGTACTTC. This codes for CATSRDKGGETQYF. The chain recombines TRBV15 with TRBJ2-5; D might be TRBD2 (5 bases). Trimming pared 0 bases from V and 5 bases from J, leaving 10 bases between. The CDR3 spans 14 residues. Germline V CDR1 and CDR2: LNHNV, YYDKDF (reference sequence).

The gene calls are TRBV25-1 and TRBJ2-6; TRBD1 is a possible D gene (6 bases). CDR3 length equals 16 residues. Trimming took off 1 base at V and 2 bases at J, with 9 bases between the two ends. CDR1 and CDR2 (germline): MGHDK, SYGVNS. CDR3 nucleotide sequence: TGTGCCAGCAGTGAATTGGCAGGGGCTGGGGCCAACGTCCTGACTTTC. Amino acid sequence: CASSELAGAGANVLTF.

The chain recombines TRBV14 with TRBJ2-7; D unresolved. Germline V gene lookup returns CDR1 SGHDN and CDR2 FVKESK. This CDR3 has 12 amino acids. Trimming pared 2 bases from V and 1 base from J, leaving 3 bases between. CDR3 region: CASSQTSYEQYF. The CDR3 coding sequence is TGTGCCAGCAGCCAAACTTCCTACGAGCAGTACTTC.

Written as DNA, the CDR3 is TGTGCCAGCAGGGATCCCAGGACGGCCCCGGAGGGGGAGCAGTACTTC. The encoded protein is CASRDPRTAPEGEQYF. V usage is TRBV2 and J usage is TRBJ2-7; possibly TRBD2 for D (6 bases). The V end lost 6 bases, the J end lost 7 bases, and 25 bases lay between the germline ends. Per the germline V gene, CDR1 is SNHLY and CDR2 is FYNNEI. The CDR3 length is 16 residues.

The V gene is TRBV3-1 (or the pseudogene TRBV3-2), the J gene TRBJ1-1; 9 positions agree with TRBD1. The V and J ends lost 5 bases and 9 bases, in that order; junction bases with no gene match: 7. Germline CDR1 LGHDT, CDR2 YNNKEL (reference sequence). The CDR3 covers 13 residues. The CDR3 sequence is CASSSGQGGKAFF. In DNA form, the CDR3 reads TGTGCCAGCAGCTCGGGACAGGGCGGGAAAGCTTTCTTT.

The chain couples TRBV11-2 to TRBJ1-2; D is unresolved. This CDR3 region has 12 residues. V was shortened by 4 bases and J by 6 bases, with 9 bases between the two germline ends. CDR1 is SGHAT and CDR2 is FQNNGV in the germline V gene. DNA for the CDR3: TGTGCCAGCAGCTACCTAAATGATGGCTACACCTTC. Its protein product is CASSYLNDGYTF.

Details on this clone: Since a much larger clone is just one base distant, this may be a read error. The chain combines TRBV7-9 with TRBJ2-1, with 8 bases matching TRBD2. Germline loops: CDR1 SEHNR, CDR2 FQNEAQ (reference sequence). The CDR3 covers 13 residues. The junction had 2 bases not matched to a gene; V was cut back by 6 bases and J by 4 bases. The CDR3 loop is CASSSGIYNEQFF. For the CDR3, the DNA is TGTGCCAGCAGTAGCGGGATTTACAATGAGCAGTTCTTC.

This chain joins TRBV6-5 and TRBJ2-5, with a tentative D call TRBD2 (5 bases). Trimming shortened V by 0 bases and J by 4 bases, and 12 bases separated the two germline ends. The CDR3 contains 15 residues. Germline V gene lookup returns CDR1 MNHEY and CDR2 SVGAGI. Here the CDR3 reads CASSYSDLARETQYF. CDR3 in DNA: TGTGCCAGCAGTTACTCGGACCTAGCCCGAGAGACCCAGTACTTC.

This clone occurred once. The chain employs TRBV12-5 and TRBJ2-7, with no clear D. Trimming stripped 6 bases from V and 3 bases from J, with 15 bases between. This CDR3 contains 14 residues. CDR1 and CDR2 from the germline V gene are LGHNT and FRNRAP. The DNA for the CDR3 is TGTGCTAGTGGCCTAGGTAAAGAAGGCTACGAGCAGTACTTC. Protein sequence: CASGLGKEGYEQYF.

V gene TRBV13 combines with J gene TRBJ1-1; weak D call: TRBD1 (5 bases). The CDR3 is 16 amino acids. The germline V and J ends were trimmed by 2 bases and 2 bases, with 15 bases remaining between them. CDR1 and CDR2 (germline): PRHDT, FYEKMQ (reference sequence). The CDR3 coding sequence is TGTGCCAGCAGCTTAAGTCCCCACAGGAGTAACACTGAAGCTTTCTTT. This encodes CASSLSPHRSNTEAFF. Together with reference TRBV13 and TRBJ1-1, the CDR3 gives the full variable domain: AAGVIQSPRHLIKEKRETATLKCYPIPRHDTVYWYQQGPGQDPQFLISFYEKMQSDKGSIPDRFSAQQFSDYHSELNMSSLELGDSALYFCASSLSPHRSNTEAFFGQGTRLTVV.

This clone was seen ten or more times. This CDR3 is also generated by other DNA sequences in the sample. CDR3 in DNA: TGTGCCAGCAGTCGGACTAGCGGGACCTCCTACGAGCAGTACTTC. Protein product: CASSRTSGTSYEQYF. The chain links TRBV27 to TRBJ2-7; 12 bases map to TRBD2. Looked up from germline, CDR1 is MNHEY and CDR2 is SMNVEV (reference sequence). The CDR3 has 15 amino acids. V was pared by 5 bases and J by 0 bases, with 2 bases of the junction left unmatched.

This clone was counted a single time. The rearrangement uses TRBV13 and TRBJ1-1; possible D gene TRBD1, 6 bases. This CDR3 has 14 amino acids. Trimming cost V 2 bases and J 1 base, with 8 bases left between them. CDR1 is PRHDT and CDR2 is FYEKMQ in the germline V gene (reference sequence). In DNA, the CDR3 is TGTGCCAGCAGCTTACGGACAGCGAACACTGAAGCTTTCTTT. It yields the protein CASSLRTANTEAFF.

This chain links TRBV15 with TRBJ2-2, with D possibly matching TRBD1 (5 bases). The CDR3 is made up of 15 amino acids. CDR1 and CDR2 (germline): LNHNV, YYDKDF (reference sequence). V was trimmed by 2 bases and J by 5 bases, leaving 12 bases between them. The CDR3 here is CATSRSLGDTGELFF. The CDR3 nucleotides are TGTGCCACCAGCAGAAGCTTAGGGGATACCGGGGAGCTGTTTTTT.

This sequence joins TRBV2 and TRBJ2-1, with D maybe TRBD2 (6 bases). CDR3 size: 12 residues. V was clipped by 9 bases and J by 9 bases, with 15 bases between them. CDR1 SNHLY and CDR2 FYNNEI come from the germline V gene. CDR3 coding DNA: TGTGCCAGGGGGGGACTCCCTCTTGAGCAGTTCTTC. This encodes CARGGLPLEQFF.